In this sample, the clone carrying this TCR beta chain turned up many times. As yet, its antigen is unknown. Synthesis of cDNA used 5'RACE (with 10-nucleotide random UMIs). TCRdb reanalysed the 5' RACE reads using MiXCR and keeps one entry per CDR3 protein. The sample carries about 55,000 distinct CDR3 sequences, roughly 4.3% recorded once. CDR1 is MGHRA and CDR2 is YSYEKL in the germline V gene. V gave up 0 bases and J gave up 4 bases, with 8 bases separating them. This CDR3 comprises 14 residues. This record comes from a study of neurological immune-mediated disorders. Study background: The disease course was relapsing-remitting in roughly 30 and secondary progressive in about 9% of the roughly 35 multiple sclerosis patients. Study outcomes and limitations: No clinical or MRI feature was associated with the multiple sclerosis repertoire cluster.

The receptor comes from a man aged 50 or older with multiple sclerosis. What was sequenced was PBMCs. The chain is built from TRBV4-1 and TRBJ2-3; D gene ambiguous. The DNA for the CDR3 is TGCGCCAGCAGCCAAGACTCGCCGGCAGATACGCAGTATTTT. Its translation: CASSQDSPADTQYF.